This TCR beta chain was profiled in a study of blood T cell repertoires in COVID-19. Study-wide context: COVID-19 samples from acute and convalescent phases originated in the United States, Italy and Spain. From T cells, B-cell-depleted T cells, or PBMCs came the material, which was cDNA or gDNA.

In the original processing: From reference gene primer amplification, estimates of nucleated cell counts were derived. The method was immunoSEQ multiplex PCR; TCRdb's version includes in-frame clones alone and lacks a portion of them. That table supplies the V and J calls and clone size; D and trimming were determined from the DNA. The sample yields under 350,000 clones, less than 90% seen once. Germline V gives CDR1 MDHEN, CDR2 SYDVKM. This CDR3 is 15 amino acids long. Between the trimmed V and J ends, which lost 4 bases and 1 base, there was a span of 8 bases. The chain combines TRBV28 with TRBJ1-6; D is unclear. The sequence came from a human donor in a cohort sampled during active COVID-19. The sequencing input was peripheral blood. The CDR3 region has the DNA TGTGCCAGCAGTTCATTACAATCCTATAATTCACCCCTCCACTTT. Amino acids: CASSSLQSYNSPLHF.